The 2 T cell receptor beta chains presented below share a single source sample, sequenced in a study of Graves' ophthalmopathy and Graves' hyperthyroidism. The sequenced template was RNA, covering the TCR beta CDR3 region. First-round RT-PCR used HTBI primers; second-round multiplex PCR followed. TCRdb recomputed calls from the multiplex PCR reads with MiXCR, one row per CDR3 protein. This table has roughly 350,000 distinct CDR3 sequences, roughly a sixth appearing once. The sequenced sample consisted of peripheral blood. All receptors derive from an adult woman with stable Graves' hyperthyroidism.

This clonotype was found many times. The chain has TRBV20-1 and TRBJ2-7; 9 positions agree with TRBD1. Germline trimming cut 5 bases from V and 4 bases from J; bases unmatched to any gene: 12. The CDR3 loop spans 15 amino acids. Germline V gene lookup returns CDR1 DFQATT and CDR2 SNEGSKA (reference sequence). The CDR3 sequence: CSAEDRDRVVYEQYF. The CDR3 bases are TGCAGTGCTGAGGACCGGGACAGGGTAGTGTACGAGCAGTACTTC.

Note on this clonotype: The CDR3 ends on some other residue instead of the conserved phenylalanine or tryptophan, so this is likely a read error. The V call is TRBV20-1, the J call TRBJ1-2; no clear D gene. The CDR3 is 16 residues long. CDR1 and CDR2 from the germline V gene are DFQATT and SNEGSKA (reference sequence). Trimming shortened V by 5 bases and J by 0 bases, and 19 bases separated the two germline ends. The CDR3 DNA sequence: TGCAGTGCTCTACCGGGTTACAACGGTCCTAACTATGGCTACACCGTC. Translated: CSALPGYNGPNYGYTV.